This TCR beta chain was captured in a study of identical twins. Study-level findings and limits: Shared out-of-frame alpha sequences (those common to twins) showed excess low generation probability. Because invariant MAIT and iNKT cells could be present, zero-insertion analyses could be partly confounded.

TCRdb re-derived calls from the 5' RACE reads in MiXCR, one entry per CDR3 protein. Of around 960,000 distinct CDR3 sequences listed, 9% to 15% are singletons. About this clonotype: The antigen is not known.

All donors were healthy, and all were Caucasian. A further study also used this sample, focusing on yellow fever vaccine responses in identical twins.

Sequencing was performed on PBMCs. The receptor was derived from a woman younger than 30 in good health.

CDR3 nucleotides: TGTGCCAGCACCTTGCCCGGGGACCCTGAAGCTTTCTTT. Residues: CASTLPGDPEAFF. This chain links TRBV28 with TRBJ1-1; the D gene is possibly TRBD1 (5 bases). There are 13 residues in the CDR3. V gave up 7 bases and J gave up 6 bases, with 15 bases separating them. The V gene's germline CDR1 is MDHEN and CDR2 SYDVKM.